This entry is about one T cell receptor beta chain. This sample was included in a study of shared clonotypes between healthy human individuals. Profiled with immunoSEQ multiplex PCR; TCRdb holds only in-frame clones, not every one. The table has 1.4 million or so clones, approximately 98.5% seen once. The sequence came from a man aged 30 to 45 in good health. The sample was naive CD4+ T cells sorted from blood. Stated subset: CD45RA+ positively selected.

The DNA for the CDR3 is TGTGCCAGCAGGACAGGGTTTAGGAACACTGAAGCTTTCTTT. Translated, it gives CASRTGFRNTEAFF. The chain is built from TRBV7-2 and TRBJ1-1; 7 bases are shared with TRBD1. V gave up 6 bases and J gave up 1 base; unmatched junction bases: 5. Germline V gene lookup returns CDR1 SGHTA and CDR2 FQGNSA. This CDR3 spans 14 amino acids.